This T cell receptor beta chain was profiled in a study of cytomegalovirus exposure and HLA in healthy donors listed by TCRdb under 2017. Regarding the study in general: An earlier analysis of around 600 of the donors reported 250 to 300 Gb of sequence data and roughly 110 million unique TCR beta sequences from roughly 180 million T cells. In a later analysis, previously published TCR beta repertoires from 550 to 750 donors were re-analyzed and high-resolution HLA genotyping was added so that TCR occurrence patterns could be studied. Genome-wide SNP genotypes for about 65% of the roughly 670 donors were used in a later genetic analysis, which treated that subset as a discovery cohort. All discovery cohort repertoires had been generated on a single sequencing platform. Among 398 genotyped donors of the cohort, an average of roughly 230,000 unique TCR beta nucleotide sequences was sequenced per donor, of which about 18% were non-productive. In an earlier analysis of roughly 600 of the donors, high-throughput TCR beta sequencing was used to judge whether each TCR beta V gene segment behaved as functional or pseudogenic. A separate validation cohort of about 110 different subjects was used in addition to the 666-subject first cohort. The study used immunosequencing to profile the T cell repertoires of under 700 subjects and linked those repertoires to cytomegalovirus serostatus. The genetic ancestry cluster associated with self-reported Caucasian donors included 81% of the roughly 360 genotyped donors. The study combined high-throughput TCR immunosequencing, statistical association of individual TCRs with disease status, and machine learning to predict cytomegalovirus infection status. The aim of the study was to test whether cataloging public T cell receptors could identify signatures of past pathogen exposure. Both class I and class II loci were covered by HLA typing, at four-digit resolution. The number of typed donors differed by locus: roughly 620-630 for A, B, C, DRB1 and DQB1; some 500 for DQA1; some 610 for DPA1; and around 490 for DPB1. Rather than using new phenotypic data, the later analysis identified candidate immune exposures from TCR beta sequences and from how often those sequences occurred across donors. Donor age, sex, ethnicity and CMV serostatus were compiled together with the repertoire data. Approximately 330 gigabases of sequencing data and 91 million or so unique TCR sequences made up an early release that covered nearly 650 HLA-typed donors. Because of strong linkage in the cohort, five DR-DQ haplotypes were treated as single units for association and clustering. The research as a whole found: A few of the identified cytomegalovirus-associated TCR beta chains were confirmed in vitro to be specific for cytomegalovirus antigens. An earlier analysis of some 590 of the donors showed that most TCR beta V segments appeared in productive rearrangements either about 90% or about 30% of the time, which broadly matched IMGT annotations. A later analysis found that HLA-associated TCR beta chains were more clonally expanded and had lower generation probabilities than equally common non-associated chains. Linkage disequilibrium might explain the correlated functional status among segregating V segments, but an unknown experimental factor could not be ruled out. Most TCR sequences were seen in very few donors, while some public TCRs were found in many individuals. According to a later analysis, most CMV-associated TCR beta chains appeared to be HLA-restricted, and the HLA associations seemed to be driven largely by CMV exposure. Because HLA typing was unavailable for some donors at each locus, only the typed subset was used in association tests. The authors suggested that the approach could potentially be extended to other disease states and immunological phenotypes. Because the 87-base-pair reads could not distinguish some IMGT-functional V segments, including TRBV6-2 and TRBV6-3, those segments were excluded. Only TCR beta chains were sequenced in this cohort, and the absence of alpha or paired-chain data limited detectable features. Cytomegalovirus status was reported to be diagnosed by the classifier with high specificity and sensitivity in both the original and validation cohorts. In the study, about 150 TCR beta chains were listed as associated with cytomegalovirus. A later analysis reported that several top co-occurrence clusters appeared linked to parvovirus B19, influenza, CMV and Epstein-Barr virus. A cluster of highly shared sequence variants was judged likely to be a technical artifact of the sequencing pipeline. Sequencing depth was assumed to be roughly uniform across donors in the presence/absence analyses, though that assumption may not hold. In a later genetic analysis, a missense DCLRE1C variant was associated with V-gene and J-gene trimming of TCR beta chains, and the association was replicated in an independent cohort. Assigning TCR associations to individual alleles was difficult when HLA alleles, especially DR and DQ, strongly co-occurred. The earlier analysis of around 600 of the donors excluded approximately 17 rarely observed V segments, including chromosome 9 orphons, because counts were too low. A further reported finding was that TCR beta sequences accurately predicted the HLA-A and HLA-B alleles for most subjects in the first cohort. According to a later analysis, TCR association rates differed among HLA loci, with DRB1 alleles showing the most associated TCRs and HLA-C alleles showing the fewest. A later genetic analysis reported fewer N-insertions in productive TCRs among donors in an Asian-associated ancestry cluster than the roughly 670-donor mean. Immune exposure information for the cohort was limited to CMV serostatus. Specific HLA alleles were associated with 15,000 to 20,000 TCR beta sequences at a false discovery rate of 0.05 in a later analysis.

Of note for this clone: It lacks a known antigen. Nothing much larger sits one base from this clone, and base qualities are not available.

The method behind the library was the immunoSEQ multiplex PCR assay. The multiplex PCR relied on a mix of 60 forward primers for TCR Vbeta segments and 13 reverse primers for TCR Jbeta segments. The CDR3 region of rearranged TCR beta genes was amplified from genomic DNA by a multiplex PCR assay. On the Illumina HiSeq System, the amplified TCR beta libraries were sequenced as 87-base-pair reads. In the original analysis: In a later analysis, tens of millions of unique TCR beta chains were counted across the 500 to 850 repertoires, and some 10 million of these chains were shared by at least two donors. To remove PCR and sequencing errors, raw reads were error-corrected and collapsed into unique sequences using a nearest-neighbor algorithm that merged closely related sequences. CDR3 sequences were aligned to IMGT reference sequences to assign V, D and J gene segments. For a sequence to be retained, a match of at least six nucleotides was required to both a V gene segment and a J gene segment. A rearrangement counted as productive if the CDR3 had no stop codons and remained in frame with V and J, and every other rearrangement counted as non-productive. CDR3 was defined by IMGT convention, running from the second conserved V-encoded cysteine to the conserved J-encoded phenylalanine. In an earlier analysis of 550 to 650 of the donors, sequences lacking an unambiguous match to a single V gene segment were excluded. In an earlier analysis of roughly 500 of the donors, V segments were called functional above 56.7% productive rearrangements and were called segregating when the between-donor standard deviation exceeded 5%. To diagnose cytomegalovirus status from the catalog of TCR beta chain sequences, a statistical classification framework was built. In a later analysis, V and J genes were assigned by comparing TCR nucleotide sequences against IMGT/GENE-DB human TR gene sequences. In a later analysis, CDR3 sequences and most-parsimonious VDJ recombination scenarios were assigned using the TCRdist pipeline. In a later analysis, every TCR beta chain was defined by the combination of its CDR3 amino acid sequence and its V-gene family, and reads without a unique V-gene family were dropped. As a way to deal with suspected cross-contamination and a sequencing artifact, a later analysis dropped under 600 nucleotide sequences that were highly shared and had low generation probability. In a later analysis, a clonal expansion index for each public chain was calculated from normalized within-repertoire ranks of inferred template counts. In a later analysis, generation probabilities were computed using a VDJ recombination model fitted to out-of-frame rearrangements, and the results were checked against IGoR. Hypergeometric tests were used in a later analysis to score TCR-TCR, TCR-HLA and TCR-CMV co-occurrence, with a repertoire-size bias correction applied to the TCR pairs. False discovery rates were estimated in a later analysis by permuting HLA or CMV assignments 20 times. In a later analysis, co-occurring TCRs were grouped using DBSCAN, and TCRdist sequence similarity was added for clustering within HLA-allele-positive subsets. For co-occurrence clustering, repertoires with fewer than 30,000 or more than 120,000 public chains were excluded, along with 5 or 6 repertoires with anomalous nucleotide sharing. TCRdb mirrors the immuneACCESS table, restricted to in-frame sequences. Some clones are absent from its copies; in checked studies, under half trace to an unresolved V gene, and the reason for the others is unknown. Clone size and V and J calls were adopted from that table, with D and trimming inferred from the DNA. The sample table shows some 100,000 clones, and approximately 85% are seen once. Approximately 4% of the sample lies in the top ten.

The cohort comprised fewer than 750 healthy bone marrow donors. At the time of sampling, all cohort members were nominally healthy, though unrecorded immune exposures were likely present. The donor was CMV seronegative and was included in the group of about 350 seronegative cohort members. A peripheral blood sample was collected from each donor, and TCR beta sequencing was performed on peripheral blood mononuclear cells. Genomic DNA extraction from the blood cell samples was performed with the Qiagen DNeasy Blood Extraction Kit. Sequences LNHDA (CDR1) and SQIVND (CDR2) are obtained from the germline V gene (reference sequence). Its CDR3 holds 13 amino acids, cysteine through phenylalanine. Of all the DNA, just the CDR3 is kept, 39 bases in frame from base 1. V lost 8 bases and J lost 0 bases; the stretch between them is 11 bases long.

This chain joins TRBV19 to TRBJ2-7; a tentative D call is TRBD2 (6 bases match). The source material was PBMCs. This TCR was recovered from a man younger than 45 in good health and CMV-seronegative. The CDR3 reads as follows: CASGPDYSYEQYF. The DNA sequence is as follows: TGTGCCAGTGGACCGGACTACTCCTACGAGCAGTACTTC.